This entry describes one TCR beta chain. The record originates from a study of blood T cell repertoires in COVID-19. At the level of the study: Italy, Spain and the United States were the sources of the convalescent and acute COVID-19 samples. T cells, B-cell-depleted T cells, or PBMCs provided the cDNA or gDNA that served as material.

As processed by the authors: The assay estimated nucleated cells by amplifying reference gene primers. Assay used: immunoSEQ multiplex PCR; TCRdb lists only in-frame clones, some missing. The V and J calls and the clone size are those of that table, but D and trimming were determined from the DNA. Among some 270,000 clones, 84% were seen once, and the ten largest hold roughly 1.4%. V gave up 2 bases and J gave up 2 bases, with 15 bases separating them. This CDR3 spans 16 amino acids. Looked up from germline, CDR1 is MDHEN and CDR2 is SYDVKM. Sequences were obtained from peripheral blood. This clonotype originated in a woman aged 40 to 55 who had recovered from COVID-19. The J gene is TRBJ1-2, the V gene TRBV28; tentative D call: TRBD1 (5 bases). CDR3 sequence (DNA): TGTGCCAGCAGTTTACAGGGAAGCATGACAAACTATGGCTACACCTTC. Translating gives CASSLQGSMTNYGYTF.